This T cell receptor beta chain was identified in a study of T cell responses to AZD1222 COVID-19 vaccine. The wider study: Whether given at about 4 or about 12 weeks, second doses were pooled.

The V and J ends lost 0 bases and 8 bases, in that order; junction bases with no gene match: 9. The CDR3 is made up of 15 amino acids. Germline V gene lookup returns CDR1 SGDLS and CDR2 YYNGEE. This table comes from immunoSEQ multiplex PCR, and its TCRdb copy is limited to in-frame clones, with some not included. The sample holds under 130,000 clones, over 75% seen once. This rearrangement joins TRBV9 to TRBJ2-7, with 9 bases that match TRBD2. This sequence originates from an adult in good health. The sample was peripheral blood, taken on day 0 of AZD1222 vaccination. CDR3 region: CASSVGWTSVGKQYF. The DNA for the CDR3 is TGTGCCAGCAGCGTAGGGTGGACTAGCGTAGGCAAGCAGTACTTC.